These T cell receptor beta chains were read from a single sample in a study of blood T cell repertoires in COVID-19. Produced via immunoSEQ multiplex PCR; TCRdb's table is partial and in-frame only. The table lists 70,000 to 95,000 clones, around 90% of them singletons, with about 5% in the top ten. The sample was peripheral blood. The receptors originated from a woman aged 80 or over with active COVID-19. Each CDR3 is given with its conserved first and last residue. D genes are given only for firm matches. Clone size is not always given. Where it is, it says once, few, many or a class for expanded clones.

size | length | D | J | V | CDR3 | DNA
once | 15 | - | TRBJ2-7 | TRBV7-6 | CASSPRGGHSGEQYF | TGTGCCAGCAGCCCCAGAGGCGGACACTCGGGCGAGCAGTACTTC
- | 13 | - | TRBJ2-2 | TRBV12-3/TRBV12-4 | CASSSVRAGELFF | TGTGCCAGCAGCTCCGTCCGGGCCGGGGAGCTGTTTTTT
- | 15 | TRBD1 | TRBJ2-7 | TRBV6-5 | CASSPPGQRSYEQYF | TGTGCCAGCTCCCCTCCGGGACAGCGCTCCTACGAGCAGTACTTC
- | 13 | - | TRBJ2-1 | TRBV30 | CAWNAFLDNEQFF | TGTGCCTGGAACGCGTTCCTGGACAATGAGCAGTTCTTC
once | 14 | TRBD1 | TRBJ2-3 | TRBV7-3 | CASSLDRATDTQYF | TGTGCCAGCAGCCTTGACAGGGCCACAGATACGCAGTATTTT
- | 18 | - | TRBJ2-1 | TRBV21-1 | CASSPRGSGRAGYNEQFF | TGTGCCAGCAGCCCCCGTGGTAGCGGGAGGGCCGGGTACAATGAGCAGTTCTTC
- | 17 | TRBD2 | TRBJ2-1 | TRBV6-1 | CASSVTSGFGSYNEQFF | TGTGCCAGCAGTGTGACTAGCGGTTTCGGGTCCTACAATGAGCAGTTCTTC
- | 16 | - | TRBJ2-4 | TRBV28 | CASSLSTSSGKNIQYF | TGTGCCAGCAGTTTATCCACCTCGTCAGGCAAAAACATTCAGTACTTC
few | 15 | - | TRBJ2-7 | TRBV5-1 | CASSLSVEVSYEQYF | TGCGCCAGCAGCTTGTCGGTGGAGGTCTCCTACGAGCAGTACTTC
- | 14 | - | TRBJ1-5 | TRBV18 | CASSPPADRRIQHF | TGTGCCAGCTCACCTCCTGCGGACAGACGGATCCAGCATTTT
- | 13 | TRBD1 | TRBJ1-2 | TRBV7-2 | CASSSWTGDGYTF | TGTGCCAGCAGCTCTTGGACAGGGGATGGCTACACCTTC
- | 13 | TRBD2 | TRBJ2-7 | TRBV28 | CASWGRASYEQYF | TGTGCCAGCTGGGGGAGGGCGTCCTACGAGCAGTACTTC
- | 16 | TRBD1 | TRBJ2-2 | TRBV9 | CASSVGWGQGGGELFF | TGTGCCAGCAGCGTAGGCTGGGGACAGGGAGGCGGGGAGCTGTTTTTT
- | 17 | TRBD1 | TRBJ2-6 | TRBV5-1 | CASSLRQGDPGANVLTF | TGCGCCAGCAGCTTGCGACAGGGGGATCCTGGGGCCAACGTCCTGACTTTC
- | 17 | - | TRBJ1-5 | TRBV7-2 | CASSFSGAVNSNQPQHF | TGTGCCAGCAGCTTCTCAGGGGCGGTTAATAGCAATCAGCCCCAGCATTTT
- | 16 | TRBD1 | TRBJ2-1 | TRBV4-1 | CASSRMTGLGYNEQFF | TGCGCCAGCAGCCGTATGACAGGGCTCGGATACAATGAGCAGTTCTTC
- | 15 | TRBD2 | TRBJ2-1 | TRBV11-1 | CASSPTRTSGRGQFF | TGTGCCAGCAGCCCTACTCGGACTAGCGGGAGGGGGCAGTTCTTC
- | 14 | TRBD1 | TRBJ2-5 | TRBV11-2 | CASSIGQGQETQYF | TGTGCCAGCAGCATTGGACAGGGTCAAGAGACCCAGTACTTC
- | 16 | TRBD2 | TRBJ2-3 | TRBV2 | CASMGSSGRSTDTQYF | TGTGCCAGCATGGGGTCTAGCGGGAGGAGTACAGATACGCAGTATTTT
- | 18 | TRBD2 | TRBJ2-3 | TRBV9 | CASSAGLAGGGWTDTQYF | TGTGCCAGCAGCGCGGGACTAGCGGGAGGGGGCTGGACAGATACGCAGTATTTT
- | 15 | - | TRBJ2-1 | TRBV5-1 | CASSSLGPRYNEQFF | TGCGCCAGCAGCTCCCTTGGCCCCCGATACAATGAGCAGTTCTTC
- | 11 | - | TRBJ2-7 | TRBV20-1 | CSARFVYEQYF | TGCAGTGCTAGGTTCGTCTACGAGCAGTACTTC
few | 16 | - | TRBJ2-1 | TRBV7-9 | CASSLGTIETLGEQFF | TGTGCCAGCAGCTTAGGGACAATTGAGACGTTAGGTGAGCAGTTCTTC
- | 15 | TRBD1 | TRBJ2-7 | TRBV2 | CASSEGDREIHEQYF | TGTGCCAGCAGTGAAGGGGACAGGGAAATTCACGAGCAGTACTTC
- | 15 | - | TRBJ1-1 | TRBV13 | CASSPGSLVNTEAFF | TGTGCCAGCAGCCCAGGGTCCCTCGTGAACACTGAAGCTTTCTTT
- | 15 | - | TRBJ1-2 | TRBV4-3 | CASSQDGTEHYGYTF | TGCGCCAGCAGCCAAGATGGCACCGAACACTATGGCTACACCTTC
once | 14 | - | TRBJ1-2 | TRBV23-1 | CASSPPGRGYGYTF | TGCGCCAGCAGTCCCCCTGGGAGAGGGTATGGCTACACCTTC
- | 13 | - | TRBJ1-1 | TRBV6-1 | CASSELRNTEAFF | TGTGCCAGCAGTGAGTTGAGGAACACTGAAGCTTTCTTT
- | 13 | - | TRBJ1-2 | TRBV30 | CAWRGGPGRGYTF | TGTGCCTGGAGGGGGGGACCGGGTCGCGGCTACACCTTC